One sample yielded the 12 T cell receptor beta chains listed below, sequenced in a study of monozygotic twins with inflammatory bowel disease. Each CDR3 protein gets one entry in TCRdb, which reprocessed the 5' RACE reads and gives no DNA. The table counts 400,000 or so distinct CDR3 sequences; more than 2% lies in the top ten. What was sequenced was blood. All receptors come from a human donor with ulcerative colitis or Crohn's disease, or a healthy co-twin of an affected twin (not recorded which).

CDR3 protein: CASSEGGPNGTAQETQYF. This chain joins TRBV10-1 and TRBJ2-5; TCRdb names TRBD1, which stays unverified in the absence of DNA. The CDR3 is 18 residues long. Germline loops: CDR1 WNHNN, CDR2 SYGVQD (reference sequence).

The V and J genes are TRBV7-2 and TRBJ2-7. Germline CDR1 and CDR2: SGHTA and FQGNSA. This CDR3 has 13 amino acids. CDR3 in amino acids: CASSLADAYEQYF.

The genes are TRBV12-3 or TRBV12-4 and TRBJ1-1. CDR3 length: 11 residues. The CDR3 sequence is CASSLGGEAFF.

The chain employs TRBV5-1 and TRBJ2-3. The CDR3 consists of 12 residues. Germline CDR1 reads SGHRS; CDR2 reads YFSETQ. The CDR3 loop is CASRTDTDTQYF.

V gene TRBV10-3 combines with J gene TRBJ2-1; TCRdb's D call of TRBD1 is untestable without DNA. From germline, CDR1 is ENHRY and CDR2 SYGVKD. The CDR3 runs 13 residues. This CDR3 is CAILRDNYNEQFF.

V gene TRBV12-3 or TRBV12-4 combines with J gene TRBJ2-2; the D call from TCRdb, TRBD1, cannot be confirmed without DNA. The CDR3 spans 16 residues. CDR3 sequence: CASILSGGLSTGELFF.

V usage is TRBV7-2 and J usage is TRBJ2-7; the TCRdb D gene call, TRBD1, has no DNA to confirm it. The CDR3 loop spans 16 amino acids. Germline V gene data show CDR1 as SGHTA and CDR2 as FQGNSA. The CDR3 protein is CASSLDGGTTTYEQYF.

The chain uses TRBV5-6 and TRBJ2-7; as DNA is missing, the TRBD2 call by TCRdb cannot be tested. Germline V gives CDR1 SGHDT, CDR2 YYEEEE. This CDR3 spans 16 amino acids. The CDR3 sequence is CASSLDLTAATYEQYF.

The V gene is TRBV20-1, the J gene TRBJ2-7; the TCRdb call, TRBD1, lacks DNA for checking. This CDR3 spans 12 amino acids. Germline CDR1 DFQATT, CDR2 SNEGSKA (reference sequence). CDR3 loop: CSAILAGYEQYF.

The chain employs TRBV5-6 and TRBJ2-1; TCRdb indicates TRBD2, and absent DNA this call remains unverified. The germline gives CDR1 SGHDT, CDR2 YYEEEE. The CDR3 contains 17 residues. The CDR3 region is CASSQRLAGGEYNEQFF.

The J gene is TRBJ1-2, the V gene TRBV9; TCRdb indicates TRBD1, and absent DNA this call remains unverified. The germline gives CDR1 SGDLS, CDR2 YYNGEE. This CDR3 is built from 15 residues. CDR3 region: CASSPTGQGALGYTF.

The chain recombines TRBV28 with TRBJ2-1; TCRdb's D call, TRBD1, is unchecked because there is no DNA. This CDR3 region has 15 residues. Germline lookup yields CDR1 MDHEN and CDR2 SYDVKM. The CDR3 here is CASSQTWGRDNEQFF.